The 23 T cell receptor beta chains listed next were all sequenced from one sample in a study of early T cells in non-severe SARS-CoV-2 infection. One entry per CDR3 protein, called by TCRdb with MiXCR from the 5' RACE reads. The data contain 70,000 or so distinct CDR3 sequences, about 12% of them singletons. Sequencing was performed on whole blood. Every receptor here comes from an adult who was a healthcare worker with PCR-confirmed SARS-CoV-2 infection or an uninfected control (not recorded which).

This clonotype came up many times. The genes are TRBV19 and TRBJ2-2; TRBD1 might be the D (6 bases). The germline CDR1 and CDR2 sequences are LNHDA and SQIVND (reference sequence). CDR3 length: 14 amino acids. The V and J ends lost 5 bases and 5 bases respectively, with 12 bases between them. CDR3 amino acids: CASSRQGLTGELFF. DNA of the CDR3: TGTGCCAGTAGTCGCCAGGGGCTGACCGGGGAGCTGTTTTTT. Combining the CDR3 with reference TRBV19 and TRBJ2-2 gives the whole variable domain DGGITQSPKYLFRKEGQNVTLSCEQNLNHDAMYWYRQDPGQGLRLIYYSQIVNDFQKGDIAEGYSVSREKKESFPLTVTSAQKNPTAFYLCASSRQGLTGELFFGEGSRLTVL.

This clonotype occurred many times. The chain employs TRBV20-1 and TRBJ2-5, with 14 positions matching TRBD2. The CDR3 is 16 amino acids. Unmatched junction bases numbered 8, after V lost 4 bases and J lost 4 bases. The germline CDR1 and CDR2 sequences are DFQATT and SNEGSKA (reference sequence). The CDR3 sequence is CSATRLAGGHPETQYF. Written as DNA, the CDR3 is TGCAGTGCTACCCGACTAGCGGGAGGGCACCCAGAGACCCAGTACTTC.

There are many counts of this clonotype. The chain carries TRBV6-2 or TRBV6-3 and TRBJ1-1, with 8 bases aligning to TRBD1. Germline V gene data show CDR1 as MNHEY and CDR2 as SVGEGT. V was clipped by 10 bases and J by 1 base; unmatched bases: 2. The CDR3 has 12 amino acids. CDR3 loop: CATGTGNTEAFF. In DNA form, the CDR3 reads TGTGCCACCGGGACAGGGAACACTGAAGCTTTCTTT.

This clonotype was recorded many times. The chain carries TRBV14 and TRBJ2-7; 7 bases match TRBD1. The germline CDR1 and CDR2 sequences are SGHDN and FVKESK. The V segment lost 2 bases and the J segment 2 bases; nucleotides outside the gene matches: 9. CDR3 length: 16 amino acids. The CDR3 is CASSQLSSGTAYEQYF. Written as DNA, the CDR3 is TGTGCCAGCAGCCAACTATCTTCCGGGACAGCCTACGAGCAGTACTTC.

Many counts were recorded for this clonotype. The V and J genes are TRBV5-1 and TRBJ1-5; no clear D gene. CDR3 length: 15 amino acids. CDR1 SGHRS and CDR2 YFSETQ come from the germline V gene. The V and J ends lost 0 bases and 5 bases respectively, with 12 bases between them. The CDR3 DNA sequence: TGCGCCAGCAGCTTGGACGGACTGGAGGATCAGCCCCAGCATTTT. It encodes CASSLDGLEDQPQHF.

This clonotype was recorded many times. CDR3 residues: CASSPTGKSDSPLHF. The CDR3 nucleotides read TGTGCCAGCAGTCCTACAGGGAAGAGCGATTCACCCCTCCACTTT. The gene calls are TRBV12-3 or TRBV12-4 and TRBJ1-6; TRBD1 might be the D (6 bases). Trimming shortened V by 5 bases and J by 8 bases, and 16 bases separated the two germline ends. The CDR3 totals 15 residues.

This clonotype was counted ten times or more. The CDR3 spells CASRRGLAGITGELFF. As DNA, the CDR3 is TGTGCCAGCAGGCGGGGACTAGCGGGGATCACCGGGGAGCTGTTTTTT. This chain joins TRBV5-8 and TRBJ2-2, with 13 bases identical to TRBD2. The CDR3 sequence is 16 residues long. Germline V gives CDR1 SGHTS, CDR2 YDEGEE. The trim removed 5 bases at V and 4 bases at J, leaving 5 bases unmatched.

At least ten counts were recorded for this clonotype. J is TRBJ1-1 and V is TRBV7-9; D uncertain. The V gene's germline CDR1 is SEHNR and CDR2 FQNEAQ (reference sequence). The CDR3 is 12 residues long. The V gene lost 1 base and the J gene lost 5 bases, with 5 bases spanning the gap. The CDR3 spells CASSLVQTEAFF. In DNA, the CDR3 is TGTGCCAGCAGCTTAGTGCAGACTGAAGCTTTCTTT.

The sample holds many counts of this clonotype. One end of the junction varies from germline; a read error may be responsible. The chain is built from TRBV20-1 and TRBJ1-3; D is unresolved. The CDR3 length is 13 residues. Germline-derived CDR1 and CDR2 are DFQATT and SNEGSKA (reference sequence). CDR3 protein: CSASRESENTIYF. The CDR3 nucleotides are TGCAGTGCTAGTAGGGAATCTGAAAACACCATATATTTT.

This clonotype was detected ten times or more. The chain links TRBV6-5 to TRBJ2-1; D is undetermined. The CDR3 is 12 residues long. Germline values: CDR1 MNHEY, CDR2 SVGAGI. V was shortened by 2 bases and J by 8 bases, with 7 bases between the two germline ends. As DNA, the CDR3 is TGTGCCAGCAGTTACCTTGGGGATGAGCAGTTCTTC. Translation gives CASSYLGDEQFF.

By sample fraction, this clonotype is medium-sized. The V and J genes are TRBV18 and TRBJ2-3; 12 bases are shared with TRBD1. The V gene's germline CDR1 is KGHSH and CDR2 LQKENI. V was pared by 2 bases and J by 5 bases, with 5 bases of the junction left unmatched. The CDR3 consists of 16 residues. In DNA form, the CDR3 reads TGTGCCAGCTCACCAAGGGACAGGGGGCTAGGAGATACGCAGTATTTT. Protein sequence: CASSPRDRGLGDTQYF.

Many counts were recorded for this clonotype. The chain has TRBV7-2 and TRBJ2-3, with no clear D. Germline CDR1 reads SGHTA; CDR2 reads FQGNSA. This CDR3 has 15 amino acids. The V end was cut by 5 bases, the J end by 0 bases, with 12 bases between. CDR3 in amino acids: CASSLVDASTDTQYF. The DNA for the CDR3 is TGTGCCAGCAGCCTGGTGGACGCTAGCACAGATACGCAGTATTTT.

This chain links TRBV20-1 with TRBJ1-3; 7 positions match TRBD1. The CDR3 extends over 14 amino acids. V lost 1 base to trimming and J lost 2 bases; unmatched junction nucleotides: 2. Per the germline V gene, CDR1 is DFQATT and CDR2 is SNEGSKA (reference sequence). The CDR3 DNA reads as TGCAGTGCTAGAGGACAGGGCACTGGAAACACCATATATTTT. Its protein is CSARGQGTGNTIYF.

This clonotype has a count of ten or more. The V call is TRBV12-3 or TRBV12-4, the J call TRBJ1-2; D uncertain. V shed 3 bases and J shed 10 bases, with 18 bases lying between them. This CDR3 region has 14 residues. In nucleotides, the CDR3 is TGTGCCAGCAGTTTGACACAGTCCAAGGCCATCTACACCTTC. Protein: CASSLTQSKAIYTF.

Many counts were recorded for this clonotype. In DNA, the CDR3 is TGTGCCAGCACCTTCGACAGGGGGCCTCCGGGAAAACTGTTTTTT. It is translated as CASTFDRGPPGKLFF. The chain has TRBV12-3 or TRBV12-4 and TRBJ1-4; 10 bases line up with TRBD1. This CDR3 region has 15 residues. Unmatched junction bases numbered 12, after V lost 7 bases and J lost 10 bases.

This clonotype is categorized as medium-sized (0.01 to 0.1%). The chain combines TRBV7-9 with TRBJ1-2; weak D call: TRBD1 (6 bases). CDR3 length: 13 residues. Germline V CDR1 and CDR2: SEHNR, FQNEAQ (reference sequence). Trimming took 6 bases from V and 4 from J, leaving 12 bases between them. CDR3 amino acids: CASRPTGSYGYTF. CDR3 nucleotide sequence: TGTGCCAGCAGGCCAACAGGGTCCTATGGCTACACCTTC. Combining the CDR3 with reference TRBV7-9 and TRBJ1-2 gives the whole variable domain DTGVSQNPRHKITKRGQNVTFRCDPISEHNRLYWYRQTLGQGPEFLTYFQNEAQLEKSRLLSDRFSAERPKGSFSTLEIQRTEQGDSAMYLCASRPTGSYGYTFGSGTRLTVV.

This clonotype was seen at least ten times. The V gene is TRBV18, the J gene TRBJ1-2, with a tentative D call TRBD1 (6 bases). The CDR3 covers 14 residues. V lost 2 bases and J 1 base, leaving 8 bases between the germline ends. CDR1 and CDR2 from the germline V gene are KGHSH and LQKENI. The CDR3 region has the DNA TGTGCCAGCTCACCAGGGGGCTATAACTATGGCTACACCTTC. This codes for CASSPGGYNYGYTF.

The rearrangement links TRBV20-1 to TRBJ2-7; either TRBD1 or TRBD2 may fit D (5 bases each). The germline CDR1 and CDR2 sequences are DFQATT and SNEGSKA (reference sequence). The CDR3 loop spans 14 amino acids. V was trimmed by 0 bases and J by 3 bases, leaving 12 bases between them. The CDR3 coding sequence is TGCAGTGCTAGAGAGGGAGCAGGGAACTACGAGCAGTACTTC. Residues: CSAREGAGNYEQYF.

This clonotype was observed many times. CDR3 DNA sequence: TGTGCCAGCAGCCCAAGCGGGGTTAACACAGATACGCAGTATTTT. Its translation is CASSPSGVNTDTQYF. The chain employs TRBV5-4 and TRBJ2-3; 7 nucleotides line up with TRBD2. Germline assignment: CDR1 SGHNT and CDR2 YYREEE (reference sequence). The junction had 7 bases not matched to a gene; V was cut back by 4 bases and J by 2 bases. The CDR3 spans 15 residues.

Many counts were recorded for this clonotype. The rearrangement joins TRBV11-2 to TRBJ2-3; 10 bases are a match to TRBD2. This CDR3 is 15 amino acids long. V was clipped by 6 bases and J by 2 bases; unmatched bases: 5. The germline gives CDR1 SGHAT, CDR2 FQNNGV. This CDR3 reads CASRRTSGHTDTQYF. The DNA of the CDR3 is TGTGCCAGCAGGAGGACTAGCGGACACACAGATACGCAGTATTTT.

This clonotype was detected ten times or more. The J gene is TRBJ2-2, the V gene TRBV20-1; tentative D call: TRBD2 (5 bases). Germline V lookup: CDR1 DFQATT, CDR2 SNEGSKA (reference sequence). V shed 6 bases and J shed 1 base, with 12 bases lying between them. The CDR3 has 14 residues. The CDR3 nucleotides are TGCAGTGCCCCGGGGAGCGGGAACACCGGGGAGCTGTTTTTT. It is translated as CSAPGSGNTGELFF.

This clonotype was picked up many times. CDR3 region: CASSYRGPYNEQFF. The CDR3 DNA reads TGTGCCAGTAGTTACCGGGGCCCCTACAATGAGCAGTTCTTC. J is TRBJ2-1 and V is TRBV19, with D perhaps given as TRBD1 or TRBD2 (5 bases each). The V end lost 5 bases, the J end lost 2 bases, and 10 bases lay between the germline ends. The CDR3 spans 14 residues. Germline-derived CDR1 and CDR2 are LNHDA and SQIVND (reference sequence).

V usage is TRBV3-1 and J usage is TRBJ2-7; D ambiguous. This CDR3 contains 12 residues. CDR1 and CDR2 from the germline V gene are LGHDT and YNNKEL (reference sequence). The V and J ends lost 1 base and 6 bases respectively, with 7 bases between them. DNA of the CDR3: TGTGCCAGCAGCCAAGTGGGCCGCGAGCAGTACTTC. It is translated as CASSQVGREQYF.